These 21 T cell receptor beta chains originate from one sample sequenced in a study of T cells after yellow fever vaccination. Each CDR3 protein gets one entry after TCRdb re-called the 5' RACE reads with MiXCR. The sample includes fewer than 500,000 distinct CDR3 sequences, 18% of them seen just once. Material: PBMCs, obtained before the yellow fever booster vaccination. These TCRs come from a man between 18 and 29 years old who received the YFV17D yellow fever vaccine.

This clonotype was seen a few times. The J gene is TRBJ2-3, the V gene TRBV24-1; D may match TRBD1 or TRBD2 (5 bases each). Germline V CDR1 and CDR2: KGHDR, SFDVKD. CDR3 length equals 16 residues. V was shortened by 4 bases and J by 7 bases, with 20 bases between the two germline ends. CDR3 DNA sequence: TGTGCCACCAGTGAAGGGACGGCGACTGGGGAGTATACGCAGTATTTT. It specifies CATSEGTATGEYTQYF.

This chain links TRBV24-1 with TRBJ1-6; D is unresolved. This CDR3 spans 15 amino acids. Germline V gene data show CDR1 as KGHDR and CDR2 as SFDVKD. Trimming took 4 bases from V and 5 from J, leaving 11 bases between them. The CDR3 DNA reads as TGTGCCACCAGTGACCTTGGAGAGAATAATTCACCCCTCCACTTT. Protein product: CATSDLGENNSPLHF.

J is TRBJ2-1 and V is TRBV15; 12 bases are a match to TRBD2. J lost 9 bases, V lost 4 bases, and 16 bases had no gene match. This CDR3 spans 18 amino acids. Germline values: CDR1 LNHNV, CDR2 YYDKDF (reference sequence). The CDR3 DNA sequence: TGTGCCACCAGCACCGTTGGGGCTAGCGGGGGGGAGAAGGTTGAGCAGTTCTTC. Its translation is CATSTVGASGGEKVEQFF. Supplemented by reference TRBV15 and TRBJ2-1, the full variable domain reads DAMVIQNPRYQVTQFGKPVTLSCSQTLNHNVMYWYQQKSSQAPKLLFHYYDKDFNNEADTPDNFQSRRPNTSFCFLDIRSPGLGDTAMYLCATSTVGASGGEKVEQFFGPGTRLTVL.

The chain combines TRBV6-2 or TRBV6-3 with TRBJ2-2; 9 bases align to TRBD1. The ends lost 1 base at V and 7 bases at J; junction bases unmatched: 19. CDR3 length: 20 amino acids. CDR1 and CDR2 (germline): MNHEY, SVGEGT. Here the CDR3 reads CASSYFAGTGTLRIVGELFF. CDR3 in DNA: TGTGCCAGCAGTTACTTTGCCGGGACAGGGACGTTGAGAATAGTCGGGGAGCTGTTTTTT.

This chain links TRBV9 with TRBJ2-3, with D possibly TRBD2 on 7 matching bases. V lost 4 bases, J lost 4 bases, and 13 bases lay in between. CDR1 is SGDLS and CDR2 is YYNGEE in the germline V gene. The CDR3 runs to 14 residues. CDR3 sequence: CASSPSGGPDTQYF. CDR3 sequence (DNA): TGTGCCAGCAGCCCGTCGGGGGGCCCAGATACGCAGTATTTT.

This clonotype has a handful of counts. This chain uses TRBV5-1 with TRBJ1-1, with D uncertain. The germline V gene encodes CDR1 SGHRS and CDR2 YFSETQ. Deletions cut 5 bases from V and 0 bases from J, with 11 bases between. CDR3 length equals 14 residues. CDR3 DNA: TGCGCCAGCAGATTAGGCGGATTGAACACTGAAGCTTTCTTT. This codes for CASRLGGLNTEAFF. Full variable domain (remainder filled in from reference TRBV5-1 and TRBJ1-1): KAGVTQTPRYLIKTRGQQVTLSCSPISGHRSVSWYQQTPGQGLQFLFEYFSETQRNKGNFPGRFSGRQFSNSRSEMNVSTLELGDSALYLCASRLGGLNTEAFFGQGTRLTVV.

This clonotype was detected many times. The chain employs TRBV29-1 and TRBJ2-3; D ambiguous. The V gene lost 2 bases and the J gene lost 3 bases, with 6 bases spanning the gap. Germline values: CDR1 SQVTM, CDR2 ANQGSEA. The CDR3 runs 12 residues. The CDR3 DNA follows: TGCAGCGTTGAAAGGCAGACAGATACGCAGTATTTT. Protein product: CSVERQTDTQYF.

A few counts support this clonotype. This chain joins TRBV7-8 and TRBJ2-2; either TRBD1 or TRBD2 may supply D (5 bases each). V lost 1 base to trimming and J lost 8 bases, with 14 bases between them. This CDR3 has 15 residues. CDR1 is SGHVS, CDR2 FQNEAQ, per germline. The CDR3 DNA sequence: TGTGCCAGCAGCTTAGGGGACCCCGAGGGTGGGGAGCTGTTTTTT. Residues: CASSLGDPEGGELFF.

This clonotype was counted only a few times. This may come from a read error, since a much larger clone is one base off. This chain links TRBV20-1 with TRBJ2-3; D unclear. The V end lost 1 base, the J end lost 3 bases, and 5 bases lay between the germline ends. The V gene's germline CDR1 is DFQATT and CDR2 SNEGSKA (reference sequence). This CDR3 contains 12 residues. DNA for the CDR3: TGCAGTGCTAGAGTAGGGACAGATACGCAGTATTTT. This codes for CSARVGTDTQYF.

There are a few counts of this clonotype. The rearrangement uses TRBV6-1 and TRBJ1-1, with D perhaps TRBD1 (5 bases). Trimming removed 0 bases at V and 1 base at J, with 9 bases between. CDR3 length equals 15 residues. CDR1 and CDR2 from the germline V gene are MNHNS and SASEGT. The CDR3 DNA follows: TGTGCCAGCAGTGAAGCAGCAGGGAGGAACACTGAAGCTTTCTTT. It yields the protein CASSEAAGRNTEAFF.

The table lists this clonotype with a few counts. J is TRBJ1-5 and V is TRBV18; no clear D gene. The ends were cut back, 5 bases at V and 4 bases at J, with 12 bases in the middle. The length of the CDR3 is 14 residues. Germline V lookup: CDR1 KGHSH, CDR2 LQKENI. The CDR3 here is CASSVEAPNQPQHF. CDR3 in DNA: TGTGCCAGCTCAGTTGAAGCCCCTAATCAGCCCCAGCATTTT.

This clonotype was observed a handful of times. The CDR3 loop is CASSLVGLPTPQHF. CDR3 coding DNA: TGTGCCAGCAGCTTAGTAGGCCTCCCCACGCCCCAGCATTTT. The chain is built from TRBV7-4 and TRBJ1-5; D is ambiguous. Germline assignment: CDR1 SGHVT and CDR2 SQSDAQ. The V and J ends lost 1 base and 9 bases respectively, with 13 bases between them. The CDR3 contains 14 residues.

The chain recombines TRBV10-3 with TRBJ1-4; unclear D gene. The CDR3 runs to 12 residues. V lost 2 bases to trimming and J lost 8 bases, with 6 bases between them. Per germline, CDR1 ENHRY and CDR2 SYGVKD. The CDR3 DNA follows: TGTGCCATCAGTGAGGTTTCGGAAAAACTGTTTTTT. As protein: CAISEVSEKLFF.

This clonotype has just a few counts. The CDR3 sequence is CASSLLTGANYGYTF. As DNA, the CDR3 is TGTGCCAGCAGCCTTCTGACCGGGGCCAACTATGGCTACACCTTC. The chain has TRBV11-2 and TRBJ1-2; D may be TRBD1 (5 bases). This CDR3 has 15 residues. From germline, CDR1 is SGHAT and CDR2 FQNNGV. V lost 5 bases and J 2 bases, leaving 15 bases between the germline ends.

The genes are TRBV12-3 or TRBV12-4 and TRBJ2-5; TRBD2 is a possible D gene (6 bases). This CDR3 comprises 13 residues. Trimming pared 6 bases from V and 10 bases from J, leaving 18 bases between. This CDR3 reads CASSPGTAGFQYF. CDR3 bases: TGTGCCAGCAGCCCCGGGACTGCTGGCTTCCAGTACTTC.

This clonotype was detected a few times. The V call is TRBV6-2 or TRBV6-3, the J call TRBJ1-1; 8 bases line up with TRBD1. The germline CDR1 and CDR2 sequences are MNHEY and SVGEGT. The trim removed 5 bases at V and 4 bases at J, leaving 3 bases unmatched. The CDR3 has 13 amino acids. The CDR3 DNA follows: TGTGCCAGCAGTACAACAGGGGGCACTGAAGCTTTCTTT. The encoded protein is CASSTTGGTEAFF.

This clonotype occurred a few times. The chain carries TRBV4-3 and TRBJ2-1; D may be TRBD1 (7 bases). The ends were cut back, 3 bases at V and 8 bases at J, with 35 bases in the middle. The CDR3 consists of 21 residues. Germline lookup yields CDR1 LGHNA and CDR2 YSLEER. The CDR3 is CASSHGGGQNTMSSSFDEQFF. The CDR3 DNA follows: TGCGCCAGCAGCCACGGAGGGGGACAGAACACAATGAGCAGTTCTTTTGATGAGCAGTTCTTC.

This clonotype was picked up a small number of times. The CDR3 coding sequence is TGCGCCAGCAGCCCGACCAGATCGGGATCCGAAAAACTGTTTTTT. It translates to CASSPTRSGSEKLFF. V is TRBV4-1 and J is TRBJ1-4; D is unclear. Trimming left V 4 bases short and J 8 bases short, with 17 bases between. Germline V gene lookup returns CDR1 MGHRA and CDR2 YSYEKL. The CDR3 extends over 15 amino acids.

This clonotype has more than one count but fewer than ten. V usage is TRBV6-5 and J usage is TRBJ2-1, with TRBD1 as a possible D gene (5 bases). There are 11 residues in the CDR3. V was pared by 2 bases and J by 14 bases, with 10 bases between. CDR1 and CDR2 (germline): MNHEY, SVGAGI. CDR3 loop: CASSYRFREFF. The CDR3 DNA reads TGTGCCAGCAGTTACAGGTTCAGGGAGTTCTTC.

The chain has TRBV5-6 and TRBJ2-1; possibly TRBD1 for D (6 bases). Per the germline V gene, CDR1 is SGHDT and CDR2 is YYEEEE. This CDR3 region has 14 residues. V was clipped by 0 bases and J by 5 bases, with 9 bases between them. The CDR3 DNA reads TGTGCCAGCAGCTTGGGGGGGCTTCACAATGAGCAGTTCTTC. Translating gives CASSLGGLHNEQFF. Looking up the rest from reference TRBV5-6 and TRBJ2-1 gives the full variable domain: DAGVTQSPTHLIKTRGQQVTLRCSPKSGHDTVSWYQQALGQGPQFIFQYYEEEERQRGNFPDRFSGHQFPNYSSELNVNALLLGDSALYLCASSLGGLHNEQFFGPGTRLTVL.

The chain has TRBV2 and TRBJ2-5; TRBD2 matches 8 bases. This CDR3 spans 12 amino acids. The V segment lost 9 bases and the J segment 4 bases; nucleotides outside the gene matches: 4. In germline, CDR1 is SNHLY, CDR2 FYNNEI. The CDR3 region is CARRGGAETQYF. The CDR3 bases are TGTGCCAGACGGGGGGGCGCAGAGACCCAGTACTTC.